These 11 T cell receptor beta chains were all obtained from the same sample, sequenced in a study of CXCR3-negative and CXCR3-positive naive CD8 T cells. The libraries of TRB cDNA were constructed through 5' RACE using UMI labels. TCRdb processed the 5' RACE reads again and assigns one entry to each CDR3 protein, with no DNA. Its listing shows 50,000 to 55,000 distinct CDR3 sequences. The sequenced material came from naive CXCR3- CD8+ T cells from blood. Noted subset: CD45RO-CCR7+CD27+CD95- naive CD8+ T cells lacking CXCR3 (TNR3-). These receptors came from a human donor in good health. Some clones in this sample may be carry-over from other donors' samples.

The rearrangement links TRBV28 to TRBJ2-1; TCRdb's D gene call, TRBD2, goes unchecked for lack of DNA. This CDR3 comprises 16 residues. Germline values: CDR1 MDHEN, CDR2 SYDVKM. The CDR3 protein is CASSPRPGIEPNEQFF.

The CDR3 spells CSVRDYYSYEQYF. This chain uses TRBV29-1 with TRBJ2-7; the TRBD2 assignment by TCRdb is unverifiable without DNA. The CDR3 sequence is 13 residues long. The germline V gene has CDR1 SQVTM and CDR2 ANQGSEA.

J is TRBJ2-1 and V is TRBV4-1; without DNA, the TCRdb call of TRBD2 cannot be checked. From germline, CDR1 is MGHRA and CDR2 YSYEKL. This CDR3 has 14 amino acids. The CDR3 reads CASSQNGGDNEQFF.

V is TRBV4-1 and J is TRBJ1-2. CDR1 and CDR2 (germline): MGHRA, YSYEKL. The CDR3 sequence is 16 residues long. This CDR3 reads CASSQVGRRANYGYTF.

This chain connects TRBV7-2 to TRBJ2-1. The CDR3 runs to 11 residues. The germline gives CDR1 SGHTA, CDR2 FQGNSA. The CDR3 loop reads CASKNRYEQFF.

CDR3 sequence reads: CASSIQVYYEQYF. The chain recombines TRBV19 with TRBJ2-7. CDR1 is LNHDA and CDR2 is SQIVND in the germline V gene (reference sequence). The CDR3 has 13 residues. Full variable domain (missing parts from reference TRBV19 and TRBJ2-7): DGGITQSPKYLFRKEGQNVTLSCEQNLNHDAMYWYRQDPGQGLRLIYYSQIVNDFQKGDIAEGYSVSREKKESFPLTVTSAQKNPTAFYLCASSIQVYYEQYFGPGTRLTVT.

The rearrangement joins TRBV12-3 or TRBV12-4 to TRBJ2-7; TCRdb's D gene call, TRBD1, goes unchecked for lack of DNA. The CDR3 covers 13 residues. The CDR3 sequence is CASNGQGAIEQYF.

This chain links TRBV7-3 with TRBJ1-1; the TCRdb D gene call, TRBD1, has no DNA to confirm it. The CDR3 extends over 13 amino acids. Germline-derived CDR1 and CDR2 are SGHTA and FQGTGA. CDR3 sequence reads: CASSSKMGGEAFF.

This rearrangement joins TRBV21-1 to TRBJ2-7; TCRdb designates TRBD1, a call that cannot be tested without DNA. TRBV21-1 is deemed a pseudogene. The length of the CDR3 is 13 residues. CDR3 sequence: CASSAPSGYEQYF.

This chain joins TRBV28 and TRBJ1-6; TCRdb gives TRBD1 as the D gene, but with no DNA this cannot be confirmed. The CDR3 spans 13 residues. The germline V gene encodes CDR1 MDHEN and CDR2 SYDVKM. This CDR3 is CASSLGRYSPLHF.

The V call is TRBV29-1, the J call TRBJ2-5; TCRdb proposes TRBD1, but this gene call is untestable without DNA. CDR3 length: 12 residues. Looked up from germline, CDR1 is SQVTM and CDR2 is ANQGSEA. The CDR3 loop reads CSHQRGGETQYF. The entire variable domain, with the rest obtained from reference TRBV29-1 and TRBJ2-5, is as follows: SAVISQKPSRDICQRGTSLTIQCQVDSQVTMMFWYRQQPGQSLTLIATANQGSEATYESGFVIDKFPISRPNLTFSTLTVSNMSPEDSSIYLCSHQRGGETQYFGPGTRLLVL.